These 15 T cell receptor beta chains originate from one sample sequenced in a study of cytomegalovirus exposure and HLA in healthy donors. Assay used: immunoSEQ multiplex PCR; TCRdb lists only in-frame clones, some missing. The data hold about 160,000 clones, with 70% to 90% observed a single time. The sample taken for sequencing was PBMCs. These receptors all come from a woman in her late teens or twenties in good health and CMV-seronegative.

V gene TRBV4-3 combines with J gene TRBJ1-2; D perhaps matches TRBD1 (5 bases). This CDR3 has 18 residues. Trimming shortened V by 0 bases and J by 3 bases, and 20 bases separated the two germline ends. Germline V CDR1 and CDR2: LGHNA, YSLEER. CDR3 DNA sequence: TGCGCCAGCAGCCAAGAAGTGGGTTCCTCCCGGGGGGACTATGGCTACACCTTC. Residues: CASSQEVGSSRGDYGYTF.

The chain couples TRBV30 to TRBJ2-2; the D gene is possibly TRBD2 (6 bases). From germline, CDR1 is GTSNPN and CDR2 SVGIG (reference sequence). V was cut by 0 bases and J by 4 bases, with 9 bases left in between. This CDR3 has 14 amino acids. The CDR3 coding sequence is TGTGCCTGGAGTGTACGGGGGTCCACCGGGGAGCTGTTTTTT. Amino acids: CAWSVRGSTGELFF.

V and J are TRBV4-3 and TRBJ1-4, with 8 bases matching TRBD1. J lost 5 bases, V lost 0 bases, and 2 bases had no gene match. The germline V gene encodes CDR1 LGHNA and CDR2 YSLEER. The CDR3 is 15 amino acids. The CDR3 coding sequence is TGCGCCAGCAGCCAAGATGACAGGGGAAATGAAAAACTGTTTTTT. Translating it yields CASSQDDRGNEKLFF.

This clone was seen only once. The gene calls are TRBV27 and TRBJ2-5; 9 bases align to TRBD1. The J segment lost 4 bases and the V segment lost 3 bases, leaving 6 bases of the junction unmatched. The V gene's germline CDR1 is MNHEY and CDR2 SMNVEV (reference sequence). This CDR3 spans 15 amino acids. CDR3 residues: CASSLADRGGETQYF. DNA of the CDR3: TGTGCCAGCAGTTTGGCGGACAGGGGTGGAGAGACCCAGTACTTC.

The rearrangement joins TRBV5-1 to TRBJ2-1; tentatively, D is TRBD1 (7 bases). The CDR3 covers 16 residues. The germline V gene has CDR1 SGHRS and CDR2 YFSETQ. Trimming left V 0 bases short and J 1 base short, with 11 bases between. The CDR3 is CASSLGQGGSYNEQFF. CDR3 nucleotide sequence: TGCGCCAGCAGCTTGGGGCAGGGGGGTTCCTACAATGAGCAGTTCTTC.

This chain joins TRBV12-5 and TRBJ1-3; 8 positions match TRBD1. V was clipped by 3 bases and J by 2 bases; unmatched bases: 6. Germline CDR1 reads LGHNT; CDR2 reads FRNRAP. This CDR3 is 16 amino acids long. CDR3 sequence reads: CASGLGTGGAGNTIYF. CDR3 coding DNA: TGTGCTAGTGGTTTAGGAACAGGGGGTGCTGGAAACACCATATATTTT.

The CDR3 DNA reads TGTGCCAGCAGTGAACAAGGGGGCAGGCCCGGGGAGCTGTTTTTT. It encodes CASSEQGGRPGELFF. This chain joins TRBV2 and TRBJ2-2; 7 nucleotides align to TRBD1. The CDR3 loop spans 15 amino acids. Trimming at V came to 2 bases and at J to 6 bases, leaving 6 bases not matched to a gene. Germline V CDR1 and CDR2: SNHLY, FYNNEI.

The chain carries TRBV10-2 and TRBJ1-1; no reliable D call. This CDR3 is 13 amino acids long. Looked up from germline, CDR1 is WSHSY and CDR2 is SAAADI. V was pared by 0 bases and J by 4 bases, with 6 bases between. CDR3 loop: CASSESGGTEAFF. DNA of the CDR3: TGCGCCAGCAGTGAGTCCGGTGGCACTGAAGCTTTCTTT.

This clone was recorded a few times. The chain joins TRBV6-5 to TRBJ2-5; 9 nucleotides align to TRBD2. V shed 2 bases, J shed 5 bases, and the junction held 9 bases outside the gene matches. CDR1 and CDR2 from the germline V gene are MNHEY and SVGAGI. There are 16 residues in the CDR3. This chain's CDR3 is CASSYLWRGGQETQYF. The CDR3 DNA is TGTGCCAGCAGTTACCTCTGGCGGGGGGGCCAGGAGACCCAGTACTTC.

The genes are TRBV9 and TRBJ1-1, with TRBD1 identical over 7 bases. With V trimmed by 2 bases and J by 1 base, 2 bases remained unmatched. Germline values: CDR1 SGDLS, CDR2 YYNGEE. This CDR3 contains 14 residues. In DNA form, the CDR3 reads TGTGCCAGCAGCGTCACAGGGGAGAACACTGAAGCTTTCTTT. Translated, it gives CASSVTGENTEAFF.

This chain joins TRBV11-1 and TRBJ2-5, with D possibly TRBD2 on 5 matching bases. The CDR3 contains 13 residues. Germline V gives CDR1 SGHAT, CDR2 FQDESV (reference sequence). Trimming stripped 2 bases from V and 3 bases from J, with 7 bases between. The CDR3 bases are TGTGCCAGCAGCTTAAGGCGGGAAGAGACCCAGTACTTC. This codes for CASSLRREETQYF.

V usage is TRBV6-5 and J usage is TRBJ2-1; 14 bases match TRBD2. The germline V gene encodes CDR1 MNHEY and CDR2 SVGAGI. The CDR3 is made up of 15 amino acids. V lost 7 bases, J lost 12 bases, and 11 bases stayed unmatched. The DNA of the CDR3 is TGTGCCAGCAAACCGACCGGGACTAGCGGGAGTGGGCAGTTCTTC. Translating gives CASKPTGTSGSGQFF.

In its sample, this clone was seen a few times. This chain links TRBV19 with TRBJ1-1, with 8 bases lining up with TRBD1. CDR1 LNHDA and CDR2 SQIVND come from the germline V gene (reference sequence). The CDR3 sequence is 15 residues long. After removal of 7 bases from V and 5 bases from J, the junction contained 12 bases not matched to a gene. This chain's CDR3 is CASTVLQGAGTEAFF. The CDR3 DNA reads as TGTGCCAGTACCGTCCTCCAGGGGGCGGGAACTGAAGCTTTCTTT.

This clone is a singleton in its sample. This rearrangement joins TRBV15 to TRBJ1-2; 10 nucleotides align to TRBD1. Germline V lookup: CDR1 LNHNV, CDR2 YYDKDF (reference sequence). This CDR3 is built from 16 residues. Trimming took 3 bases from V and 0 from J; bases not matched to a gene: 4. CDR3 residues: CATSSPGQGTNYGYTF. In nucleotides, the CDR3 is TGTGCCACCAGCAGTCCGGGACAGGGGACTAACTATGGCTACACCTTC.

The chain carries TRBV30 and TRBJ2-5; TRBD2 matches 9 bases. The junction had 4 bases not matched to a gene; V was cut back by 0 bases and J by 5 bases. Germline assignment: CDR1 GTSNPN and CDR2 SVGIG (reference sequence). This CDR3 is 14 amino acids long. The chain's CDR3 is CAWSVRLAGETQYF. As DNA, the CDR3 is TGTGCCTGGAGTGTACGCCTAGCGGGGGAGACCCAGTACTTC.